These T cell receptor beta chains were read from a single sample in a study of cytomegalovirus exposure and HLA in healthy donors. Sequenced by immunoSEQ multiplex PCR; TCRdb stores in-frame clones only, minus some. The sample lists roughly 190,000 clones; about three quarters were seen once. Sequenced input: PBMCs. These receptors were taken from a woman in her twenties or thirties in good health and CMV-seropositive. Both conserved end residues are part of each CDR3. The D gene is left open where the match is weak. Clone sizes are given selectively: once, few, many, or a class where the clone is expanded.

cdr3_aa: CSAANNMNTEAFF
cdr3_nt: TGCAGCGCCGCAAACAACATGAACACTGAAGCTTTCTTT
v_call: TRBV29-1
d_call: NA
j_call: TRBJ1-1
clone_size: NA

cdr3_aa: CASSSAGQGPSSYNEQFF
cdr3_nt: TGTGCCAGCAGCTCGGCCGGACAGGGCCCTAGCTCCTACAATGAGCAGTTCTTC
v_call: TRBV7-9
d_call: TRBD1
j_call: TRBJ2-1
clone_size: NA

cdr3_aa: CASSLGQGSTDTQYF
cdr3_nt: TGTGCCAGCAGCCTCGGACAGGGAAGCACAGATACGCAGTATTTT
v_call: TRBV7-6
d_call: TRBD1
j_call: TRBJ2-3
clone_size: once

cdr3_aa: CASSVQGNSYNEQFF
cdr3_nt: TGTGCCAGCAGCGTACAGGGGAACTCCTACAATGAGCAGTTCTTC
v_call: TRBV9
d_call: NA
j_call: TRBJ2-1
clone_size: NA

cdr3_aa: CASSLMGGDEKLFF
cdr3_nt: TGTGCCAGCAGCTTAATGGGAGGGGATGAAAAACTGTTTTTT
v_call: TRBV7-9
d_call: NA
j_call: TRBJ1-4
clone_size: NA

cdr3_aa: CASSQDSNYGYTF
cdr3_nt: TGTGCCAGCAGCCAAGACTCGAACTATGGCTACACCTTC
v_call: TRBV2
d_call: NA
j_call: TRBJ1-2
clone_size: NA

cdr3_aa: CASSRSFAGESGIQYF
cdr3_nt: TGTGCCAGTAGTAGGAGCTTTGCAGGCGAAAGCGGCATTCAGTACTTC
v_call: TRBV19
d_call: NA
j_call: TRBJ2-4
clone_size: NA

cdr3_aa: CASSKRKRDRESYEQYF
cdr3_nt: TGTGCCAGCAGCAAACGAAAAAGGGACAGGGAGTCTTACGAGCAGTACTTC
v_call: TRBV27
d_call: TRBD1
j_call: TRBJ2-7
clone_size: NA

cdr3_aa: CSARQGTGVSTEAFF
cdr3_nt: TGCAGCGCTCGACAGGGGACAGGCGTTAGTACTGAAGCTTTCTTT
v_call: TRBV29-1
d_call: TRBD1
j_call: TRBJ1-1
clone_size: NA

cdr3_aa: CASSVAANSYNEQFF
cdr3_nt: TGCGCCAGCAGCGTAGCGGCGAACTCCTACAATGAGCAGTTCTTC
v_call: TRBV5-1
d_call: NA
j_call: TRBJ2-1
clone_size: few

cdr3_aa: CAIRSGQNSNQPQHF
cdr3_nt: TGTGCCATCAGATCAGGGCAGAATAGCAATCAGCCCCAGCATTTT
v_call: TRBV10-3
d_call: NA
j_call: TRBJ1-5
clone_size: NA

cdr3_aa: CASTGDRGRSYEQYF
cdr3_nt: TGTGCCAGCACCGGGGACAGGGGGCGATCCTACGAGCAGTACTTC
v_call: TRBV28
d_call: TRBD1
j_call: TRBJ2-7
clone_size: NA

cdr3_aa: CAGRGGPYPTDTQYF
cdr3_nt: TGTGCCGGGAGGGGCGGGCCCTACCCCACAGATACGCAGTATTTT
v_call: TRBV5-4
d_call: TRBD2
j_call: TRBJ2-3
clone_size: few

cdr3_aa: CASIQLGTGFKPQHF
cdr3_nt: TGTGCCAGCATCCAACTGGGGACAGGGTTCAAGCCCCAGCATTTT
v_call: TRBV28
d_call: TRBD1
j_call: TRBJ1-5
clone_size: NA

cdr3_aa: CASSRSTGGNEKLFF
cdr3_nt: TGTGCCAGCAGCCGATCGACAGGGGGTAATGAAAAACTGTTTTTT
v_call: TRBV7-9
d_call: TRBD1
j_call: TRBJ1-4
clone_size: NA

cdr3_aa: CASSQVPGSSYEQYF
cdr3_nt: TGCGCCAGCAGCCAAGTTCCGGGTAGCTCCTACGAGCAGTACTTC
v_call: TRBV4-1
d_call: NA
j_call: TRBJ2-7
clone_size: NA

cdr3_aa: CASSFRSGEQFF
cdr3_nt: TGTGCCAGCAGCTTCAGGAGCGGAGAGCAGTTCTTC
v_call: TRBV7-3
d_call: NA
j_call: TRBJ2-1
clone_size: NA

cdr3_aa: CASSLRPSGLAGGSYEQYF
cdr3_nt: TGTGCCAGCAGTTTACGACCATCGGGACTAGCGGGAGGTTCCTACGAGCAGTACTTC
v_call: TRBV27
d_call: TRBD2
j_call: TRBJ2-7
clone_size: NA

cdr3_aa: CASSPPGQVLLF
cdr3_nt: TGTGCCAGCAGTCCCCCTGGACAGGTTCTGCTCTTC
v_call: TRBV28
d_call: TRBD1
j_call: TRBJ1-2
clone_size: NA

cdr3_aa: CASRLQGKVTEAFF
cdr3_nt: TGTGCCAGCAGGTTACAGGGGAAGGTCACTGAAGCTTTCTTT
v_call: TRBV5-8
d_call: TRBD1
j_call: TRBJ1-1
clone_size: NA

cdr3_aa: CASSIQGTMNTEAFF
cdr3_nt: TGTGCCAGTAGTATCCAGGGGACCATGAACACTGAAGCTTTCTTT
v_call: TRBV19
d_call: NA
j_call: TRBJ1-1
clone_size: NA

cdr3_aa: CASSDQGRGLGIQYF
cdr3_nt: TGTGCCAGCAGTGATCAGGGGCGCGGGTTGGGCATTCAGTACTTC
v_call: TRBV2
d_call: NA
j_call: TRBJ2-4
clone_size: NA

cdr3_aa: CASSQDGGAGANVLTF
cdr3_nt: TGCGCCAGCAGCCAAGATGGGGGGGCTGGGGCCAACGTCCTGACTTTC
v_call: TRBV4-3
d_call: TRBD2
j_call: TRBJ2-6
clone_size: NA

cdr3_aa: CASSLEPHGEQFF
cdr3_nt: TGCGCCAGCAGCTTGGAGCCCCACGGGGAGCAGTTCTTC
v_call: TRBV5-1
d_call: NA
j_call: TRBJ2-1
clone_size: NA

cdr3_aa: CASTPRGVRSIFF
cdr3_nt: TGTGCCAGCACACCTCGCGGGGTGCGGAGCATTTTCTTC
v_call: TRBV7-2
d_call: NA
j_call: TRBJ2-1
clone_size: NA

cdr3_aa: CASSLVGGNTEAFF
cdr3_nt: TGCGCCAGCAGCTTGGTAGGGGGGAACACTGAAGCTTTCTTT
v_call: TRBV5-1
d_call: NA
j_call: TRBJ1-1
clone_size: few

cdr3_aa: CASSWLAGGASTDTQYF
cdr3_nt: TGTGCCAGCAGTTGGCTAGCGGGGGGTGCTAGCACAGATACGCAGTATTTT
v_call: TRBV27
d_call: TRBD2
j_call: TRBJ2-3
clone_size: NA

cdr3_aa: CASSGRTGSTNEKLFF
cdr3_nt: TGTGCCAGTAGTGGACGGACAGGGTCAACTAATGAAAAACTGTTTTTT
v_call: TRBV19
d_call: TRBD1
j_call: TRBJ1-4
clone_size: NA

cdr3_aa: CASSPGQGNTEAFF
cdr3_nt: TGTGCCAGCAGCCCGGGACAGGGAAACACTGAAGCTTTCTTT
v_call: TRBV7-9
d_call: TRBD1
j_call: TRBJ1-1
clone_size: NA

cdr3_aa: CASSLSGGGMGYTEAFF
cdr3_nt: TGTGCCAGCAGCTTATCCGGGGGGGGGATGGGGTACACTGAAGCTTTCTTT
v_call: TRBV7-9
d_call: NA
j_call: TRBJ1-1
clone_size: NA

cdr3_aa: CASSFGGNKNIQYF
cdr3_nt: TGTGCCAGCAGTTTCGGGGGGAACAAAAACATTCAGTACTTC
v_call: TRBV28
d_call: TRBD2
j_call: TRBJ2-4
clone_size: NA

cdr3_aa: CASNMDRAKMNTEAFF
cdr3_nt: TGTGCCAGCAACATGGACAGGGCTAAAATGAACACTGAAGCTTTCTTT
v_call: TRBV28
d_call: TRBD1
j_call: TRBJ1-1
clone_size: NA

cdr3_aa: CASSYYQTDTQYF
cdr3_nt: TGTGCCAGCAGCTATTACCAGACAGATACGCAGTATTTT
v_call: TRBV9
d_call: NA
j_call: TRBJ2-3
clone_size: NA

cdr3_aa: CASSDNGGRGTDTQYF
cdr3_nt: TGTGCCAGCAGTGATAATGGGGGGAGAGGCACAGATACGCAGTATTTT
v_call: TRBV6-4
d_call: NA
j_call: TRBJ2-3
clone_size: NA

cdr3_aa: CASSLNQGGRYYGYTF
cdr3_nt: TGTGCCAGCAGCTTAAATCAGGGAGGGCGGTACTATGGCTACACCTTC
v_call: TRBV7-2
d_call: NA
j_call: TRBJ1-2
clone_size: NA

cdr3_aa: CASTAPGRDNYGYTF
cdr3_nt: TGTGCCAGCACCGCCCCGGGGAGGGACAACTATGGCTACACCTTC
v_call: TRBV28
d_call: NA
j_call: TRBJ1-2
clone_size: NA

cdr3_aa: CASSLTSDRGNTEAFF
cdr3_nt: TGTGCCAGCAGCTTAACATCGGACAGGGGGAACACTGAAGCTTTCTTT
v_call: TRBV7-2
d_call: TRBD1
j_call: TRBJ1-1
clone_size: NA

cdr3_aa: CASSQSSTQYF
cdr3_nt: TGTGCCAGCAGTCAAAGTAGCACGCAGTATTTT
v_call: TRBV6-6
d_call: NA
j_call: TRBJ2-3
clone_size: NA

cdr3_aa: CASSWKAGNQPQHF
cdr3_nt: TGTGCCAGCAGCTGGAAAGCGGGTAATCAGCCCCAGCATTTT
v_call: TRBV6-5
d_call: NA
j_call: TRBJ1-5
clone_size: NA

cdr3_aa: CASSVGQGTADTQYF
cdr3_nt: TGTGCCAGCAGCGTCGGACAGGGGACGGCAGATACGCAGTATTTT
v_call: TRBV9
d_call: TRBD1
j_call: TRBJ2-3
clone_size: few

cdr3_aa: CASSIRDTNYEQYF
cdr3_nt: TGTGCCAGTAGTATCCGGGACACCAACTACGAGCAGTACTTC
v_call: TRBV19
d_call: NA
j_call: TRBJ2-7
clone_size: NA

cdr3_aa: CASSPDRGVSSDTQYF
cdr3_nt: TGTGCCAGCAGCCCTGACAGGGGGGTTAGCTCAGATACGCAGTATTTT
v_call: TRBV5-6
d_call: TRBD1
j_call: TRBJ2-3
clone_size: NA

cdr3_aa: CAWDAVGREQYF
cdr3_nt: TGTGCCTGGGACGCCGTGGGCAGGGAGCAGTACTTC
v_call: TRBV30
d_call: NA
j_call: TRBJ2-7
clone_size: NA

cdr3_aa: CASILGQGFYEQYF
cdr3_nt: TGTGCCAGCATCTTGGGGCAGGGGTTCTACGAGCAGTACTTC
v_call: TRBV7-9
d_call: NA
j_call: TRBJ2-7
clone_size: NA

cdr3_aa: CASSGGGFSGNTIYF
cdr3_nt: TGTGCCAGCTCCGGGGGTGGATTCTCTGGAAACACCATATATTTT
v_call: TRBV11-2
d_call: NA
j_call: TRBJ1-3
clone_size: NA

cdr3_aa: CSHSRGENTEAFF
cdr3_nt: TGCAGCCATTCCAGGGGGGAGAACACTGAAGCTTTCTTT
v_call: TRBV29-1
d_call: TRBD1
j_call: TRBJ1-1
clone_size: NA

cdr3_aa: CASSFNGDFPTAEKLFF
cdr3_nt: TGTGCCAGCAGCTTCAATGGGGACTTCCCGACGGCTGAAAAACTGTTTTTT
v_call: TRBV7-9
d_call: NA
j_call: TRBJ1-4
clone_size: NA

cdr3_aa: CASSQAQGGQPQHF
cdr3_nt: TGCGCCAGCAGCCAAGCGCAGGGGGGTCAGCCCCAGCATTTT
v_call: TRBV4-3
d_call: TRBD1
j_call: TRBJ1-5
clone_size: NA

cdr3_aa: CASRAEGASNQPQHF
cdr3_nt: TGTGCCAGCAGGGCCGAGGGGGCGTCGAACCAGCCCCAGCATTTT
v_call: TRBV7-3
d_call: TRBD1
j_call: TRBJ1-5
clone_size: NA

cdr3_aa: CASTQVFNEKLFF
cdr3_nt: TGTGCCTCGACGCAGGTCTTTAATGAAAAACTGTTTTTT
v_call: TRBV30
d_call: NA
j_call: TRBJ1-4
clone_size: NA

cdr3_aa: CASSLQGGNEQFF
cdr3_nt: TGTGCCAGCAGCTTACAGGGCGGCAATGAGCAGTTCTTC
v_call: TRBV7-9
d_call: NA
j_call: TRBJ2-1
clone_size: NA

cdr3_aa: CASVQVDGTGELFF
cdr3_nt: TGTGCCAGTGTACAGGTCGACGGCACCGGGGAGCTGTTTTTT
v_call: TRBV2
d_call: NA
j_call: TRBJ2-2
clone_size: NA

cdr3_aa: CASSASTGGWTGELFF
cdr3_nt: TGTGCCAGCAGTGCGTCGACAGGGGGCTGGACCGGGGAGCTGTTTTTT
v_call: TRBV28
d_call: TRBD1
j_call: TRBJ2-2
clone_size: NA

cdr3_aa: CASSPPGGRTVQFF
cdr3_nt: TGTGCCAGCAGCCCCCCCGGCGGGAGGACGGTGCAGTTCTTC
v_call: TRBV7-2
d_call: TRBD2
j_call: TRBJ2-1
clone_size: NA

cdr3_aa: CASSIGGSDTQYF
cdr3_nt: TGTGCCAGTAGTATTGGAGGGTCTGATACGCAGTATTTT
v_call: TRBV19
d_call: NA
j_call: TRBJ2-3
clone_size: few